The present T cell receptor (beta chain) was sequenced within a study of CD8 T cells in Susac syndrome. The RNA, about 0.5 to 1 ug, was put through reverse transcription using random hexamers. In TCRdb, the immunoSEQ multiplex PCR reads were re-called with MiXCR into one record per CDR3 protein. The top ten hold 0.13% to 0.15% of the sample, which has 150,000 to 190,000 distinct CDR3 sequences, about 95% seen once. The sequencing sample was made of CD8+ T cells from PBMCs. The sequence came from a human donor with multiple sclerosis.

Here the CDR3 reads CASSLAPQENTEAFF. CDR3 sequence (DNA): TGTGCCAGCAGCTTAGCACCTCAGGAGAACACTGAAGCTTTCTTT. The gene calls are TRBV7-9 and TRBJ1-1; D remains ambiguous. The germline gives CDR1 SEHNR, CDR2 FQNEAQ (reference sequence). The CDR3 runs 15 residues. Trimming removed 0 bases from V and 1 base from J, with 9 bases in between.